These 9 T cell receptor beta chains were sequenced from one sample in a study of shared clonotypes between healthy human individuals. The protocol was immunoSEQ multiplex PCR, while the TCRdb copy is restricted to in-frame clones and leaves out a portion. This sample has around 990,000 clones, with approximately 80% found just once. Specimen: memory CD4+ T cells from PBMCs. The subset is: CD45RA-negative fraction. The receptors shown here come from a man between 18 and 35 years old in good health. Some clones in this sample may be carry-over from other donors' samples.

The DNA for the CDR3 is TGCGCCAGCAGCTTTAACCCGCGACAGGGGGGGGAGACCCAGTACTTC. It encodes CASSFNPRQGGETQYF. The rearrangement links TRBV5-1 to TRBJ2-5; TRBD1 matches at 9 bases. The CDR3 spans 16 residues. V shed 2 bases, J shed 5 bases, and the junction held 10 bases outside the gene matches. Germline-derived CDR1 and CDR2 are SGHRS and YFSETQ. Together with reference TRBV5-1 and TRBJ2-5, the CDR3 gives the full variable domain: KAGVTQTPRYLIKTRGQQVTLSCSPISGHRSVSWYQQTPGQGLQFLFEYFSETQRNKGNFPGRFSGRQFSNSRSEMNVSTLELGDSALYLCASSFNPRQGGETQYFGPGTRLLVL.

V usage is TRBV28 and J usage is TRBJ2-1; D remains unclear. Germline values: CDR1 MDHEN, CDR2 SYDVKM. Trimming took off 1 base at V and 2 bases at J, with 9 bases between the two ends. The CDR3 contains 15 residues. The CDR3 DNA reads TGTGCCAGCAGTTTATTCCCGGGTACCTACAATGAGCAGTTCTTC. It yields the protein CASSLFPGTYNEQFF.

The chain uses TRBV27 and TRBJ2-7; D may be TRBD2 (5 bases). The CDR3 has 13 residues. Germline values: CDR1 MNHEY, CDR2 SMNVEV (reference sequence). V was shortened by 5 bases and J by 3 bases, with 11 bases between the two germline ends. CDR3 sequence: CASSVIEGYEQYF. CDR3 DNA: TGTGCCAGCAGTGTGATAGAGGGCTACGAGCAGTACTTC.

This clone has ten or more counts. The identical CDR3 is also encoded by other nucleotide sequences in the sample. This chain links TRBV30 with TRBJ1-5; D ambiguous. The V end lost 0 bases, the J end lost 7 bases, and 10 bases lay between the germline ends. Germline loops: CDR1 GTSNPN, CDR2 SVGIG (reference sequence). The CDR3 runs to 13 residues. CDR3: CAWSVRSGQPQHF. In DNA, the CDR3 is TGTGCCTGGAGTGTAAGAAGTGGCCAGCCCCAGCATTTT.

The gene calls are TRBV30 and TRBJ1-2; perhaps TRBD1 as D (6 bases). V was shortened by 4 bases and J by 4 bases, with 16 bases between the two germline ends. The CDR3 spans 14 residues. Germline-derived CDR1 and CDR2 are GTSNPN and SVGIG (reference sequence). Written as DNA, the CDR3 is TGTGCCTGGAAGTATTGGGGGGCAGGCTATGGCTACACCTTC. Translation: CAWKYWGAGYGYTF.

This clone has just one count. V gene TRBV6-5 combines with J gene TRBJ1-2; the D gene is possibly TRBD1 (6 bases). The V gene's germline CDR1 is MNHEY and CDR2 SVGAGI. The CDR3 has 16 amino acids. Trimming removed 4 bases from V and 4 bases from J, with 19 bases in between. CDR3 coding DNA: TGTGCCAGCAGTTCACAGGGCCGGGGGGGCGGCTATGGCTACACCTTC. This gives the protein CASSSQGRGGGYGYTF.

This chain uses TRBV2 with TRBJ1-3; D perhaps matches TRBD1 (6 bases). The CDR3 is 15 residues long. Germline V gene lookup returns CDR1 SNHLY and CDR2 FYNNEI. Trimming stripped 3 bases from V and 4 bases from J, with 13 bases between. The CDR3 nucleotides read TGTGCCAGCAGTGATTCAGGGGTAAGAGGAAACACCATATATTTT. Translating gives CASSDSGVRGNTIYF. Looking up the rest from reference TRBV2 and TRBJ1-3 gives the full variable domain: EPEVTQTPSHQVTQMGQEVILRCVPISNHLYFYWYRQILGQKVEFLVSFYNNEISEKSEIFDDQFSVERPDGSNFTLKIRSTKLEDSAMYFCASSDSGVRGNTIYFGEGSWLTVV.

This sequence joins TRBV29-1 and TRBJ1-2; possibly TRBD1 for D (6 bases). This CDR3 spans 14 amino acids. V was trimmed by 6 bases and J by 3 bases, leaving 17 bases between them. The germline CDR1 and CDR2 sequences are SQVTM and ANQGSEA. CDR3 DNA sequence: TGCAGCGTCCCCCTTGGCGGGGGCGACTATGGCTACACCTTC. Translation: CSVPLGGGDYGYTF.

This clone turned up a few times. This chain links TRBV20-1 with TRBJ1-1; D is unresolved. Germline values: CDR1 DFQATT, CDR2 SNEGSKA (reference sequence). CDR3 length: 11 residues. Trimming pared 3 bases from V and 7 bases from J, leaving 9 bases between. CDR3 nucleotides: TGCAGTGCTAGTAAGAGTTATGAAGCTTTCTTT. Residues: CSASKSYEAFF.